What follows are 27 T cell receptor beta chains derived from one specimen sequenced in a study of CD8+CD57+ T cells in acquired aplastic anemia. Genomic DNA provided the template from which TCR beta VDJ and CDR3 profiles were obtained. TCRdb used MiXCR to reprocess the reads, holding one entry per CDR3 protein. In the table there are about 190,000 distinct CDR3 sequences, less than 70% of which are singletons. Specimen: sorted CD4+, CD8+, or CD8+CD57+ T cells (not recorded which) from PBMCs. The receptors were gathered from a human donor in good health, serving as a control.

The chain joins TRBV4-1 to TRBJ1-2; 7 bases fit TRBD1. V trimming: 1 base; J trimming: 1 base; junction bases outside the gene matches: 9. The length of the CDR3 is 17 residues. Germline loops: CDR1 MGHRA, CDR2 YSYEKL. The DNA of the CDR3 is TGCGCCAGCAGCCAAGGGGCGGGACAGTCCGATAACTATGGCTACACCTTC. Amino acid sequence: CASSQGAGQSDNYGYTF.

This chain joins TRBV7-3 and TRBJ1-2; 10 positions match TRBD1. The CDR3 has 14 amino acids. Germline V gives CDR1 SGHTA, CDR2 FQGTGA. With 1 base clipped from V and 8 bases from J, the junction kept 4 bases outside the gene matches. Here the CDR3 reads CASSLRQGAEGYTF. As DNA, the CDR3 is TGTGCCAGCAGCTTAAGACAGGGGGCAGAGGGCTACACCTTC.

The CDR3 region has the DNA TGTGCCAGCAGCTTAGGCGGGATGGAGCAGTACTTC. This gives the protein CASSLGGMEQYF. V and J are TRBV7-9 and TRBJ2-7; maybe TRBD2 (6 bases). Germline values: CDR1 SEHNR, CDR2 FQNEAQ (reference sequence). V shed 1 base and J shed 7 bases, with 8 bases lying between them. The CDR3 covers 12 residues. Drawing the rest from reference TRBV7-9 and TRBJ2-7, the complete variable domain is DTGVSQNPRHKITKRGQNVTFRCDPISEHNRLYWYRQTLGQGPEFLTYFQNEAQLEKSRLLSDRFSAERPKGSFSTLEIQRTEQGDSAMYLCASSLGGMEQYFGPGTRLTVT.

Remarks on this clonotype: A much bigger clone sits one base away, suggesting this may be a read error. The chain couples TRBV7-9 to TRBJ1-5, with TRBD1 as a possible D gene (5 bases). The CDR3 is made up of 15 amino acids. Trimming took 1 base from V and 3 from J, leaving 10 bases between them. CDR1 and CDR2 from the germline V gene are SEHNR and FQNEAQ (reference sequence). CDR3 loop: CASSLDRKPNQPQHF. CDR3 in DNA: TGTGCCAGCAGCTTAGACAGGAAACCCAATCAGCCCCAGCATTTT.

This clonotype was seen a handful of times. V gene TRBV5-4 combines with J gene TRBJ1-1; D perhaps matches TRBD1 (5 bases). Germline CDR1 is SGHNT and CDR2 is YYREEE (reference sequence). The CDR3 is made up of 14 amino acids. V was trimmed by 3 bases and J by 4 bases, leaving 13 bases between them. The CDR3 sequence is CASSSQGRTTEAFF. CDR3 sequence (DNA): TGTGCCAGCAGCTCCCAGGGAAGGACCACTGAAGCTTTCTTT.

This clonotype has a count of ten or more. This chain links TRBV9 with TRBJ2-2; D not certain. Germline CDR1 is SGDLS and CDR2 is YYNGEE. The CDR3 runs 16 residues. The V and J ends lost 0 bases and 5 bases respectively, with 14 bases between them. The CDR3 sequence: CASSVGVDARTGELFF. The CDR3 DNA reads TGTGCCAGCAGCGTAGGGGTCGATGCGAGGACCGGGGAGCTGTTTTTT. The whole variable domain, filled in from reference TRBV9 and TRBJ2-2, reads DSGVTQTPKHLITATGQRVTLRCSPRSGDLSVYWYQQSLDQGLQFLIQYYNGEERAKGNILERFSAQQFPDLHSELNLSSLELGDSALYFCASSVGVDARTGELFFGEGSRLTVL.

As DNA, the CDR3 is TGTGCCAGCAGGTCGGACAGGGGGCAGGCTAATGAAAAACTGTTTTTT. Amino acid sequence: CASRSDRGQANEKLFF. This chain joins TRBV2 and TRBJ1-4, with TRBD1 matching over 11 bases. V was clipped by 6 bases and J by 3 bases; unmatched bases: 6. This CDR3 contains 16 residues. Germline-derived CDR1 and CDR2 are SNHLY and FYNNEI.

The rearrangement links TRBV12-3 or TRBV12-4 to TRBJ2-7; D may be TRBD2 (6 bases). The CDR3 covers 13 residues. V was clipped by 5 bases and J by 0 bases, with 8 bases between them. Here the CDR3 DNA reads TGTGCCAGCAGTCGGGAGCCCTCCTACGAGCAGTACTTC. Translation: CASSREPSYEQYF.

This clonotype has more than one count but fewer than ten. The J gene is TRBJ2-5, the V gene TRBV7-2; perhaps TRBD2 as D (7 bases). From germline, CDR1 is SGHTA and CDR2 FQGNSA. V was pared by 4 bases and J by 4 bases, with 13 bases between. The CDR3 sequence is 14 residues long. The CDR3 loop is CASSSSGGRETQYF. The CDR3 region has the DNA TGTGCCAGCAGCTCCTCGGGGGGCAGAGAGACCCAGTACTTC.

In nucleotides, the CDR3 is TGTGCCACCAACACAGGGGGCTCCTACAATGAGCAGTTCTTC. Encoded protein: CATNTGGSYNEQFF. The chain recombines TRBV24-1 with TRBJ2-1; 8 bases map to TRBD1. Trimming removed 8 bases from V and 0 bases from J; junction bases left unmatched: 2. The V gene's germline CDR1 is KGHDR and CDR2 SFDVKD. CDR3 length: 14 residues.

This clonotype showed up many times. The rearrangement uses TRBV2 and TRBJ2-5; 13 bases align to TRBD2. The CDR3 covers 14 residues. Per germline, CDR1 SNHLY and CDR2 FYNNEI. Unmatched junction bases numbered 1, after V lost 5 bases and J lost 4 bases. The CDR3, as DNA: TGTGCCAGCAGTCGGACTAGCGGGGGAGAGACCCAGTACTTC. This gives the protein CASSRTSGGETQYF.

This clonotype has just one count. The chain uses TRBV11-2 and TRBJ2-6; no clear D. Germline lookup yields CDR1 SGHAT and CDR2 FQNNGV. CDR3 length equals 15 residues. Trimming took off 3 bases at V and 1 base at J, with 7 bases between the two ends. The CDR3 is CASSFGDSGANVLTF. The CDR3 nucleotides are TGTGCCAGCAGCTTTGGGGATTCTGGGGCCAACGTCCTGACTTTC.

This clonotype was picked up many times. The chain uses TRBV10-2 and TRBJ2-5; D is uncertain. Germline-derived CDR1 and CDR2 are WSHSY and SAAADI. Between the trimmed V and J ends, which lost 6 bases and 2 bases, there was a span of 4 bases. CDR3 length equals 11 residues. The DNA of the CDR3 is TGCGCCAGCAGGGCTCAAGAGACCCAGTACTTC. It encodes CASRAQETQYF.

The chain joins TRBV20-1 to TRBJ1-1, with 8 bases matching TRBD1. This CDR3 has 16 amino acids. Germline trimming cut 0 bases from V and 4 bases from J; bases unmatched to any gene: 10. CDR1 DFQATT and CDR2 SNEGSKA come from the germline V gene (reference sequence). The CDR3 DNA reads TGCAGTGCTAGAGAACGGCGAGGACAGGGAGGCACTGAAGCTTTCTTT. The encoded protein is CSARERRGQGGTEAFF.

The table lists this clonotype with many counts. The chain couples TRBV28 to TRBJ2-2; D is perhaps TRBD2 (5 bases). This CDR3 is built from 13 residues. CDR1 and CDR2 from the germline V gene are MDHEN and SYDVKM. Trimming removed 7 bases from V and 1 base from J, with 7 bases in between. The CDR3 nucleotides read TGTGCCAGCACGGGATTGAACACCGGGGAGCTGTTTTTT. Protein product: CASTGLNTGELFF.

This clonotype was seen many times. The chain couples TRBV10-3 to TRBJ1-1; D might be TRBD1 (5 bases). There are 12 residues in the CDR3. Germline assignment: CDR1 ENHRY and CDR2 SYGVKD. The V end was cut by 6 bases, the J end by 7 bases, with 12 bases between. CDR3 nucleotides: TGTGCCATCAGCCCCGACAGAATTGAAGCTTTCTTT. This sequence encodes CAISPDRIEAFF.

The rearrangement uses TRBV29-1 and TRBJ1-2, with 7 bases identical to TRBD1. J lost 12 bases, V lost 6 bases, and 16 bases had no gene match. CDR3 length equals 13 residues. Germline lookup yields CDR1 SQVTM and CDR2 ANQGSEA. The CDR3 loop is CSVGDSSILFDTF. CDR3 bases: TGCAGCGTGGGGGACAGCTCTATCCTTTTCGACACCTTC.

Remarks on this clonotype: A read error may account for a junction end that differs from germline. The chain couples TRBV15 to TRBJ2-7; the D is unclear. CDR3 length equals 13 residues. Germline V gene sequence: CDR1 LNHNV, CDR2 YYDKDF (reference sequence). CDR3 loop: CATSGDPSYEQYF. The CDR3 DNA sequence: TGTGCCACCAGCGGAGATCCCTCCTACGAGCAGTACTTC.

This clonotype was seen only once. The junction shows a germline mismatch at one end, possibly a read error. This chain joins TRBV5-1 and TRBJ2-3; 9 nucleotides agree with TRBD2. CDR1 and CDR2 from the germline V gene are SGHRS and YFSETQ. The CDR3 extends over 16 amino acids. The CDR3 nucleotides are TGTGCCAGCAGCGTATCCTTAGCGGGGGTATGGGATACGCAGTATTTT. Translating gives CASSVSLAGVWDTQYF.

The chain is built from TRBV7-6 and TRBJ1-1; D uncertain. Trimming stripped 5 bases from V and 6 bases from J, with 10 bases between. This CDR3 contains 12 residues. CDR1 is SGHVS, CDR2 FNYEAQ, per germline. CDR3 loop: CASSPPGAEAFF. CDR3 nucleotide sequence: TGTGCCAGCAGCCCCCCGGGCGCTGAAGCTTTCTTT.

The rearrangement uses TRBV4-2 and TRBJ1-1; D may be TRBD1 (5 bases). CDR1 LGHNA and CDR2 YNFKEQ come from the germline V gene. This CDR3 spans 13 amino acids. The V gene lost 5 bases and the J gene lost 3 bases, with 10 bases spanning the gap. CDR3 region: CASSRGADTEAFF. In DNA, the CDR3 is TGTGCCAGCAGCAGGGGCGCGGACACTGAAGCTTTCTTT.

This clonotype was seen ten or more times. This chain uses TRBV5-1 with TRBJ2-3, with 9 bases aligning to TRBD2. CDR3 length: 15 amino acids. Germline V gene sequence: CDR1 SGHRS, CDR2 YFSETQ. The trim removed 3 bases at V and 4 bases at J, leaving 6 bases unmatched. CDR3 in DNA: TGCGCCAGCAGCTCGTTAGCGGGGGCGGCAGATACGCAGTATTTT. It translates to CASSSLAGAADTQYF.

The CDR3 spells CASSVRIAGVNTEAFF. For the CDR3, the DNA is TGTGCCAGCAGCGTAAGAATCGCAGGGGTAAACACTGAAGCTTTCTTT. The V gene is TRBV9, the J gene TRBJ1-1; TRBD1 might be the D (6 bases). CDR1 SGDLS and CDR2 YYNGEE come from the germline V gene. The CDR3 length is 16 residues. Trimming took off 1 base at V and 2 bases at J, with 15 bases between the two ends.

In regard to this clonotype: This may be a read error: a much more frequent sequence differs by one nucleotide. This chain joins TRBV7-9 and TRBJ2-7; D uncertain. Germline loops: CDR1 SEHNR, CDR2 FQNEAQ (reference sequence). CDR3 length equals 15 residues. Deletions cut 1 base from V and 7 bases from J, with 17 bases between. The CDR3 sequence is CASSLEAVPYNEQYF. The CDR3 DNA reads TGTGCCAGCAGCTTAGAGGCAGTCCCCTACAATGAGCAGTACTTC.

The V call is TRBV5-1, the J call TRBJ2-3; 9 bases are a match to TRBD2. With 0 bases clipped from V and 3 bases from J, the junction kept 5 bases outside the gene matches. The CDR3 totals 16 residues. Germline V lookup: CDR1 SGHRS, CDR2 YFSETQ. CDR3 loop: CASSLGGSGRTDTQYF. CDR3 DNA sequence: TGCGCCAGCAGCTTGGGTGGTAGCGGGAGAACAGATACGCAGTATTTT.

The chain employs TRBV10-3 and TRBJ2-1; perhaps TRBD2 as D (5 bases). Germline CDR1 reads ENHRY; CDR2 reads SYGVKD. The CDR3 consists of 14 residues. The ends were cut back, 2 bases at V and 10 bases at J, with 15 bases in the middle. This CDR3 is CAISEELGIGEQFF. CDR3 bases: TGTGCCATCAGTGAGGAACTAGGAATAGGGGAGCAGTTCTTC.

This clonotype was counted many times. The CDR3 reads CASSLIGKASSYEQYF. For the CDR3, the DNA is TGCGCCAGCAGCTTGATTGGGAAGGCGAGCTCCTACGAGCAGTACTTC. The V gene is TRBV5-1, the J gene TRBJ2-7; no reliable D call. The CDR3 length is 16 residues. V gave up 1 base and J gave up 0 bases, with 14 bases separating them. Germline V lookup: CDR1 SGHRS, CDR2 YFSETQ.